A single sample is the source of the 32 T cell receptor beta chains below, sequenced in a study of long-term antiretroviral therapy in people with HIV. Run at survey level, the immunoSEQ assay was version v3.0. Method: immunoSEQ multiplex PCR; TCRdb's copy keeps in-frame clones and lacks some. In the table there are some 25,000 clones, 70% to 90% of which are singletons. Specimen: unsorted PBMCs, collected 1.2 years after starting antiretroviral therapy. These receptors all stem from a man aged 50-59 years with HIV.

V is TRBV7-2 and J is TRBJ1-4; D possibly corresponds to TRBD1 (6 bases). The CDR3 is made up of 16 amino acids. Trimming took off 2 bases at V and 0 bases at J, with 10 bases between the two ends. CDR1 and CDR2 (germline): SGHTA, FQGNSA. The DNA for the CDR3 is TGTGCCAGCAGCTTACAGGGGATTGCAACTAATGAAAAACTGTTTTTT. It specifies CASSLQGIATNEKLFF.

This clone was seen once. The chain's CDR3 is CASSKGLAGATEQYF. For the CDR3, the DNA is TGTGCCAGCAGCAAAGGACTAGCGGGGGCGACCGAGCAGTACTTC. This rearrangement joins TRBV7-2 to TRBJ2-7, with 13 bases aligning to TRBD2. Germline V gene data show CDR1 as SGHTA and CDR2 as FQGNSA. The CDR3 sequence is 15 residues long. J was trimmed by 6 bases and V by 5 bases; bases with no gene match: 7.

This chain links TRBV9 with TRBJ2-7, with D perhaps TRBD1 or TRBD2 (5 bases each). Trimming took 4 bases from V and 3 from J, leaving 14 bases between them. The CDR3 loop spans 14 amino acids. Germline CDR1 is SGDLS and CDR2 is YYNGEE. The CDR3 loop is CASSPGTVLYEQYF. CDR3 coding DNA: TGTGCCAGCAGCCCGGGGACGGTTCTCTACGAGCAGTACTTC.

This sequence joins TRBV4-3 and TRBJ1-5; the D is unclear. Germline assignment: CDR1 LGHNA and CDR2 YSLEER. The CDR3 runs to 17 residues. V lost 0 bases and J lost 5, with 17 bases in between. The CDR3 is CASSQDPYQAVDQPQHF. In nucleotides, the CDR3 is TGCGCCAGCAGCCAAGACCCCTACCAGGCAGTCGATCAGCCCCAGCATTTT.

CDR3 region: CASSYSSRLNYGYTF. The CDR3 DNA sequence: TGTGCCAGCAGTTACTCATCCAGGCTTAACTATGGCTACACCTTC. The gene calls are TRBV6-5 and TRBJ1-2; D remains unclear. The V gene's germline CDR1 is MNHEY and CDR2 SVGAGI. V lost 0 bases and J 1 base, leaving 9 bases between the germline ends. The length of the CDR3 is 15 residues.

J is TRBJ2-7 and V is TRBV28, with D tentatively TRBD1 or TRBD2 (5 bases each). V dropped 6 bases and J dropped 6 bases, with 21 bases sitting between them. CDR1 is MDHEN, CDR2 SYDVKM, per germline. This CDR3 contains 15 residues. CDR3 in amino acids: CASRTSGPGLSEQYF. CDR3 bases: TGTGCCAGCAGGACCAGCGGTCCAGGGCTATCCGAGCAGTACTTC.

The chain combines TRBV9 with TRBJ1-1, with a weak D call TRBD1 (5 bases). The CDR3 length is 13 residues. Germline assignment: CDR1 SGDLS and CDR2 YYNGEE. Trimming shortened V by 3 bases and J by 4 bases, and 10 bases separated the two germline ends. The CDR3: CASSGGVVTEAFF. In DNA, the CDR3 is TGTGCCAGCAGCGGAGGGGTAGTCACTGAAGCTTTCTTT.

The CDR3, as DNA: TGTGCCAGCAGTCTGGGACTAGCTAAATCCTACGAGCAGTACTTC. This gives the protein CASSLGLAKSYEQYF. V gene TRBV27 combines with J gene TRBJ2-7; 9 positions match TRBD2. The CDR3 runs 15 residues. The J segment lost 1 base and the V segment lost 5 bases, leaving 6 bases of the junction unmatched. The germline CDR1 and CDR2 sequences are MNHEY and SMNVEV (reference sequence).

V is TRBV9 and J is TRBJ2-2; D remains unclear. V was shortened by 2 bases and J by 6 bases, with 2 bases between the two germline ends. CDR1 and CDR2 (germline): SGDLS, YYNGEE. The CDR3 is 11 amino acids. The CDR3 sequence: CASSVPGELFF. The CDR3 DNA reads TGTGCCAGCAGCGTCCCCGGGGAGCTGTTTTTT.

The sample holds a few counts of this clone. The V call is TRBV7-2, the J call TRBJ2-3; 12 bases match TRBD2. Germline lookup yields CDR1 SGHTA and CDR2 FQGNSA. V was clipped by 1 base and J by 4 bases; unmatched bases: 0. CDR3 length equals 15 residues. The CDR3 sequence: CASSLGTSGADTQYF. The CDR3 DNA sequence: TGTGCCAGCAGCTTAGGGACTAGCGGGGCAGATACGCAGTATTTT.

The genes are TRBV7-3 and TRBJ2-5, with 10 positions matching TRBD1. CDR3 length: 15 residues. Germline V gives CDR1 SGHTA, CDR2 FQGTGA. With 5 bases clipped from V and 1 base from J, the junction kept 4 bases outside the gene matches. The CDR3 here is CASSPDRGPQETQYF. The CDR3 region has the DNA TGTGCCAGCAGCCCAGACAGGGGGCCCCAAGAGACCCAGTACTTC.

This clone was observed once. This chain uses TRBV28 with TRBJ2-2, with 8 bases identical to TRBD2. The CDR3 loop spans 14 amino acids. V trimming: 5 bases; J trimming: 5 bases; junction bases outside the gene matches: 4. The germline gives CDR1 MDHEN, CDR2 SYDVKM. The DNA of the CDR3 is TGTGCCAGCAGTCCGGGGACTAGGACCGGGGAGCTGTTTTTT. This codes for CASSPGTRTGELFF.

This clone was seen a single time. The genes are TRBV2 and TRBJ2-2; possible D gene TRBD2, 7 bases. From germline, CDR1 is SNHLY and CDR2 FYNNEI. Deletions cut 6 bases from V and 0 bases from J, with 11 bases between. The CDR3 is 15 amino acids. Here the CDR3 DNA reads TGTGCCAGCAGGGCGGGGGCTACGAACACCGGGGAGCTGTTTTTT. It specifies CASRAGATNTGELFF.

The chain has TRBV29-1 and TRBJ1-1, with 10 bases lining up with TRBD1. The CDR3 is 14 residues long. CDR1 and CDR2 from the germline V gene are SQVTM and ANQGSEA. J gave up 7 bases and V 6 bases, and 11 bases lay outside the gene matches. For the CDR3, the DNA is TGCAGCGTCCGACAGGGGGCTGGTCTCGATGAAGCTTTCTTT. It yields the protein CSVRQGAGLDEAFF.

V gene TRBV7-6 combines with J gene TRBJ2-2, with no clear D. The CDR3 runs 13 residues. Per germline, CDR1 SGHVS and CDR2 FNYEAQ. Trimming removed 7 bases from V and 5 bases from J, with 11 bases in between. CDR3 DNA: TGTGCCAGCACTGACCTGGGAACCGGGGAGCTGTTTTTT. Amino acid sequence: CASTDLGTGELFF. Full variable domain (rest looked up from reference TRBV7-6 and TRBJ2-2): GAGVSQSPRYKVTKRGQDVALRCDPISGHVSLYWYRQALGQGPEFLTYFNYEAQQDKSGLPNDRFSAERPEGSISTLTIQRTEQRDSAMYRCASTDLGTGELFFGEGSRLTVL.

V and J are TRBV21-1 and TRBJ1-3. TRBV21-1 is designated a pseudogene. This CDR3 has 15 residues. CDR3 DNA sequence: TGTGCCAGCAGCATGGAAGGGTTCTCTGGAATCACCATATATTTT. Its translation is CASSMEGFSGITIYF.

The J gene is TRBJ2-3, the V gene TRBV9; possibly TRBD2 for D (5 bases). This CDR3 contains 15 residues. Germline lookup yields CDR1 SGDLS and CDR2 YYNGEE. With 3 bases removed from V and 2 bases from J, the gap between germline ends came to 13 bases. CDR3 DNA sequence: TGTGCCAGCAGCGGGTCCGGGGTCCACACAGATACGCAGTATTTT. Protein sequence: CASSGSGVHTDTQYF.

The table lists this clone with a count of one. J is TRBJ2-1 and V is TRBV29-1; TRBD1 might be the D (7 bases). V lost 8 bases and J 8 bases, leaving 22 bases between the germline ends. The CDR3 covers 14 residues. Germline lookup yields CDR1 SQVTM and CDR2 ANQGSEA. CDR3 residues: CSLFGGGSTHEQFF. DNA for the CDR3: TGCAGCTTATTCGGAGGGGGCTCTACCCATGAGCAGTTCTTC.

DNA for the CDR3: TGTGCCAGCAGCTTAGTCAGGACCCCGGAGACCCAGTACTTC. Amino acid sequence: CASSLVRTPETQYF. The chain carries TRBV11-3 and TRBJ2-5, with D unclear. From germline, CDR1 is SGHNT and CDR2 YENEEA. Trimming took 1 base from V and 5 from J, leaving 11 bases between them. This CDR3 spans 14 amino acids.

This clone was found a few times. This sequence joins TRBV6-5 and TRBJ2-6; D is tentatively TRBD1 or TRBD2 (6 bases each). The germline V gene has CDR1 MNHEY and CDR2 SVGAGI. V lost 7 bases to trimming and J lost 2 bases, with 9 bases between them. This CDR3 is 14 amino acids long. In nucleotides, the CDR3 is TGTGCCAGCAAGGGGGGCGCTGGGGCCAACGTCCTGACTTTC. Residues: CASKGGAGANVLTF.

The CDR3 nucleotides are TGTGCCACCAGCGATCTCTTGCGCACTAGCGGGACAGAGACCCAGTACTTC. Amino acid sequence: CATSDLLRTSGTETQYF. This chain links TRBV15 with TRBJ2-5, with 10 bases lining up with TRBD2. V shed 5 bases and J 4 bases; nucleotides not matched to a gene: 13. The CDR3 consists of 17 residues. From germline, CDR1 is LNHNV and CDR2 YYDKDF (reference sequence).

This chain joins TRBV28 and TRBJ1-3, with 7 bases fitting TRBD1. The CDR3 spans 15 residues. Germline V lookup: CDR1 MDHEN, CDR2 SYDVKM. Losses at the gene ends were 3 bases for V and 4 bases for J; bases not matched to a gene: 6. The CDR3 nucleotides are TGTGCCAGCAGTTTGGAGGGGGCGCGGGGAAACACCATATATTTT. This encodes CASSLEGARGNTIYF.

The rearrangement links TRBV11-2 to TRBJ2-1; 7 bases agree with TRBD1. Losses at the gene ends were 7 bases for V and 3 bases for J; bases not matched to a gene: 3. This CDR3 is 13 amino acids long. Germline V CDR1 and CDR2: SGHAT, FQNNGV. This chain's CDR3 is CASTRQGYNEQFF. CDR3 sequence (DNA): TGTGCCAGCACCCGACAGGGCTACAATGAGCAGTTCTTC. The variable domain in full, with the rest retrieved from reference TRBV11-2 and TRBJ2-1, is EAGVAQSPRYKIIEKRQSVAFWCNPISGHATLYWYQQILGQGPKLLIQFQNNGVVDDSQLPKDRFSAERLKGVDSTLKIQPAKLEDSAVYLCASTRQGYNEQFFGPGTRLTVL.

The V gene is TRBV5-6, the J gene TRBJ2-3, with 12 positions matching TRBD2. V was clipped by 4 bases and J by 5 bases; unmatched bases: 5. The CDR3 sequence is 15 residues long. CDR1 and CDR2 from the germline V gene are SGHDT and YYEEEE. CDR3 bases: TGTGCCAGCAGCCCGAGACTAGCGGGGGAAGATACGCAGTATTTT. As protein: CASSPRLAGEDTQYF.

This chain links TRBV27 with TRBJ1-1; D uncertain. The germline gives CDR1 MNHEY, CDR2 SMNVEV (reference sequence). The CDR3 sequence is 14 residues long. V dropped 6 bases and J dropped 1 base, with 12 bases sitting between them. The CDR3 DNA is TGTGCCAGCAGCCCCCGATTTGAGAACACTGAAGCTTTCTTT. The encoded protein is CASSPRFENTEAFF.

The rearrangement links TRBV7-2 to TRBJ1-6; D gene ambiguous. Trimming removed 1 base from V and 7 bases from J, with 11 bases in between. Germline lookup yields CDR1 SGHTA and CDR2 FQGNSA. This CDR3 is built from 15 residues. The CDR3 is CASSLVGIGNSPLHF. The CDR3 DNA follows: TGTGCCAGCAGCTTAGTAGGGATAGGGAATTCACCCCTCCACTTT.

The rearrangement links TRBV18 to TRBJ2-2, with a possible D match to TRBD1 (6 bases). Trimming pared 4 bases from V and 0 bases from J, leaving 12 bases between. The CDR3 has 16 amino acids. CDR1 and CDR2 from the germline V gene are KGHSH and LQKENI. In DNA form, the CDR3 reads TGTGCCAGCTCACAACTGGACAGCCCGAACACCGGGGAGCTGTTTTTT. Its protein is CASSQLDSPNTGELFF.

The rearrangement uses TRBV28 and TRBJ2-3; TRBD2 aligns across 8 bases. This CDR3 has 16 residues. V gave up 6 bases and J gave up 3 bases; unmatched junction bases: 11. Germline CDR1 is MDHEN and CDR2 is SYDVKM. The CDR3 sequence: CASSPLGAGETDTQYF. The CDR3 DNA follows: TGTGCCAGCAGCCCTTTAGGAGCGGGGGAAACAGATACGCAGTATTTT.

This clone appeared a single time. The genes are TRBV9 and TRBJ1-1; D perhaps matches TRBD1 (5 bases). The CDR3 extends over 14 amino acids. The V gene's germline CDR1 is SGDLS and CDR2 YYNGEE. Trimming left V 0 bases short and J 4 bases short, with 10 bases between. CDR3: CASSVGGGATEAFF. Here the CDR3 DNA reads TGTGCCAGCAGCGTAGGAGGAGGGGCCACTGAAGCTTTCTTT.

A few counts support this clone. The V gene is TRBV5-4, the J gene TRBJ2-7, with D possibly matching TRBD1 (6 bases). V was pared by 4 bases and J by 5 bases, with 19 bases between. Germline CDR1 and CDR2: SGHNT and YYREEE (reference sequence). CDR3 size: 15 residues. The CDR3: CASSPYEQGANEQYF. CDR3 sequence (DNA): TGTGCCAGCAGCCCATATGAACAGGGTGCCAACGAGCAGTACTTC.

The J gene is TRBJ2-3, the V gene TRBV6-5, with D perhaps TRBD2 (6 bases). The CDR3 is 14 amino acids. CDR1 and CDR2 from the germline V gene are MNHEY and SVGAGI. V gave up 6 bases and J gave up 3 bases, with 13 bases separating them. The CDR3 protein is CASRRAGPTDTQYF. CDR3 coding DNA: TGTGCCAGCAGGCGGGCGGGGCCTACAGATACGCAGTATTTT.

V usage is TRBV27 and J usage is TRBJ2-2; D is unclear. The CDR3 length is 12 residues. Germline-derived CDR1 and CDR2 are MNHEY and SMNVEV (reference sequence). The V gene lost 2 bases and the J gene lost 9 bases, with 7 bases spanning the gap. The CDR3 nucleotides read TGTGCCAGCAGTTTAGGAAGGAGGGAGCTGTTTTTT. Protein sequence: CASSLGRRELFF.